A selection of T cell receptor beta chains follows, all from one sample in a study of CD8 T cells in Susac syndrome. Each CDR3 protein gets one entry after TCRdb re-called the immunoSEQ multiplex PCR reads with MiXCR. Of roughly 140,000 distinct CDR3 sequences listed, almost 96% are singletons. The sample consisted of CD4+ T cells from PBMCs. These receptors were collected from a human donor with Susac syndrome. Each CDR3 is given with its conserved first and last residue. Each record gives: clone size, D gene, J gene, V gene, CDR3 DNA, CDR3 protein. D genes are given only for firm matches. The listing skips clone size in some rows; elsewhere it reads once, few, many or a size class.

few . TRBJ2-5 TRBV18 TGTGCCAGCTCACCAAACCTCCAAGAGACCCAGTACTTC CASSPNLQETQYF
. TRBD1 TRBJ1-2 TRBV3-1 TGTGCCAGCAGCCAATGGGACAGGGCTTATGGCTACACCTTC CASSQWDRAYGYTF
once . TRBJ1-1 TRBV20-1 TGCAGTGCTTACAATAACGAAGCTTTCTTT CSAYNNEAFF
. TRBD2 TRBJ2-5 TRBV7-6 TGTGCCAGCAGCTTAGCGGGTAGCGGGGGACAAGAGACCCAGTACTTC CASSLAGSGGQETQYF
. . TRBJ1-5 TRBV29-1 TGCAGCGTTGGATGGGGCAACAATCAGCCCCAGCATTTT CSVGWGNNQPQHF
. . TRBJ2-1 TRBV5-1 TGCGCCAGCAGCTTGGTTTCTGATCGTAGCGGATCAAATGAGCAGTTCTTC CASSLVSDRSGSNEQFF
. TRBD2 TRBJ2-3 TRBV12-3/TRBV12-4 TGTGCCAGCAGTTTAAGCGGGAGAGGCACAGATACGCAGTATTTT CASSLSGRGTDTQYF
once TRBD2 TRBJ2-1 TRBV5-1 TGCGCTTCCCAGGGTGGGGAGGGCTACAATGAGCAGTTCTTC CASQGGEGYNEQFF
. . TRBJ1-3 TRBV7-9 TGTGCCAGCACAGAAGCTGGCTCTGGAAACACCATATATTTT CASTEAGSGNTIYF
. . TRBJ1-1 TRBV29-1 TGCAGCGTTAACAGGGTATCGGCTGAAGCTTTCTTT CSVNRVSAEAFF